This T cell receptor beta chain is drawn from a study of T-cell memory formation after mild COVID-19. V gave up 5 bases and J gave up 3 bases; unmatched junction bases: 3. Germline CDR1 SGHAT, CDR2 FQNNGV. The CDR3 is 14 residues long. TCRdb reanalysed the 5' RACE reads using MiXCR and keeps one entry per CDR3 protein. The sample has around 260,000 distinct CDR3 sequences; 15% to 20% are singletons. The V and J genes are TRBV11-2 and TRBJ2-3, with 9 bases identical to TRBD1. This TCR derives from a man in his late teens or twenties who had mild COVID-19 (a few samples of this study predate the infection). Cell type and time point are not known. The material sequenced was PBMCs or a T cell subset sorted from them (not recorded which). The CDR3 sequence is CASSRDRETDTQYF. The CDR3 DNA is TGTGCCAGCAGCCGGGACAGGGAAACAGATACGCAGTATTTT.